This TCR beta chain was documented in a study of T-cell memory formation after mild COVID-19. V was clipped by 4 bases and J by 7 bases, with 15 bases between them. The germline V gene encodes CDR1 SGHRS and CDR2 YFSETQ. The CDR3 sequence is 14 residues long. TCRdb passed the 5' RACE reads through MiXCR, listing each CDR3 protein once. Among 200,000 to 300,000 distinct CDR3 sequences listed, over 15% were seen once. Comments on this clonotype: Antigen: not known.

Study-level results: The CD4+ clones that contracted clustered mainly within CM and EM, and the CD8+ clones concentrated in EMRA.

The source of this sequence is a man younger than 35 who had mild COVID-19 (a few samples of this study predate the infection). Cell type and time point are not known. Input material: PBMCs or a T cell subset sorted from them (not recorded which). The chain links TRBV5-1 to TRBJ2-1; D might be TRBD1 (6 bases). The CDR3 nucleotides read TGCGCCAGCAGCGACAGGTTGGGAAGAAATGAGCAGTTCTTC. Translation gives CASSDRLGRNEQFF.